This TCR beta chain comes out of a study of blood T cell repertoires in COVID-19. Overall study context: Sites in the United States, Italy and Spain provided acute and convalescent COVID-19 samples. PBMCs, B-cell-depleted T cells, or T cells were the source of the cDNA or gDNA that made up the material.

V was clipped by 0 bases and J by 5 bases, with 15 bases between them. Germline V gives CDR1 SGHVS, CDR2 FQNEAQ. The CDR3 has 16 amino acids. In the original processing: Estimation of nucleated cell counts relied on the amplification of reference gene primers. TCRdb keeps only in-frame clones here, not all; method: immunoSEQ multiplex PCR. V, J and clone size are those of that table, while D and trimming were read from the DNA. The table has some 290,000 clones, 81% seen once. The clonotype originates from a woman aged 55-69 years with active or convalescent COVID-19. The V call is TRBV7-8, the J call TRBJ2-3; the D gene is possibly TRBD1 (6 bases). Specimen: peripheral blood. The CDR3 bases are TGTGCCAGCAGCTTAGCTCGACAGGCTGGCGGAGATACGCAGTATTTT. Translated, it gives CASSLARQAGGDTQYF. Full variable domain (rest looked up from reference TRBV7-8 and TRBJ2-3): GAGVSQSPRYKVAKRGQDVALRCDPISGHVSLFWYQQALGQGPEFLTYFQNEAQLDKSGLPSDRFFAERPEGSVSTLKIQRTQQEDSAVYLCASSLARQAGGDTQYFGPGTRLTVL.